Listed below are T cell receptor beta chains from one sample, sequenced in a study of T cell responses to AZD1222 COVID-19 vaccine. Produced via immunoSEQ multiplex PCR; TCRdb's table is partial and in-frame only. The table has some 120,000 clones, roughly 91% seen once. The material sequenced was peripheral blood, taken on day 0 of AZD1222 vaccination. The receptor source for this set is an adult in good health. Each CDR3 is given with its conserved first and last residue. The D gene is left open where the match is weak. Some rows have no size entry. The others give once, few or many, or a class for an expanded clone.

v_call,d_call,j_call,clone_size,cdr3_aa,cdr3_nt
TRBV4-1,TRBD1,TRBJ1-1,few,CASSQIGARGGTEAFF,TGCGCCAGCAGCCAGATTGGGGCCAGGGGGGGGACTGAAGCTTTCTTT
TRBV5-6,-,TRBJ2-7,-,CASSPGGASYEQYF,TGTGCCAGCAGCCCCGGCGGGGCTTCCTACGAGCAGTACTTC
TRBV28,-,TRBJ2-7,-,CASTPTRPPYEQYF,TGTGCCAGCACCCCTACTAGACCCCCCTACGAGCAGTACTTC
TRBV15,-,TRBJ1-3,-,CATSRDRGQYSGNTIYF,TGTGCCACCAGCAGAGATCGTGGCCAGTACTCTGGAAACACCATATATTTT
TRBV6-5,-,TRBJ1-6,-,CASRGEGNSPLHF,TGTGCCAGCAGAGGCGAAGGTAATTCACCCCTCCACTTT
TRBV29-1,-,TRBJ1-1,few,CSVGRQNTEAFF,TGCAGCGTGGGACGGCAGAACACTGAAGCTTTCTTT
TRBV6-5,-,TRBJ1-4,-,CASSLIEGSNEKLFF,TGTGCCAGCAGCCTGATCGAAGGATCTAATGAAAAACTGTTTTTT
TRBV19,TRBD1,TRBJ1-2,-,CATKTGDYSGYTF,TGTGCCACTAAGACAGGGGATTATAGTGGCTACACCTTC
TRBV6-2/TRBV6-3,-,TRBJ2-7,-,CASSGHQVITYEQYF,TGTGCCAGCAGTGGGCATCAGGTGATTACCTACGAGCAGTACTTC
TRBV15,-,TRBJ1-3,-,CATSRDLRQFSGNTIYF,TGTGCCACCAGCAGAGATTTGCGTCAGTTCTCTGGAAACACCATATATTTT
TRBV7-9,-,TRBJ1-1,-,CASSLGLSGTEAFF,TGTGCCAGCAGCTTAGGGTTATCGGGCACTGAAGCTTTCTTT
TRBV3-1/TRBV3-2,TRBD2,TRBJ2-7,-,CASSQGLAGGYEQYF,TGTGCCAGCAGCCAAGGACTAGCGGGGGGGTACGAGCAGTACTTC
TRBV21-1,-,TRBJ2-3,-,CASSRGGSTDTQYF,TGTGCCAGCAGCCGAGGTGGGAGCACAGATACGCAGTATTTT
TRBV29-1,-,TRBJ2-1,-,CSGVKGFFYNEQFF,TGCAGCGGGGTAAAGGGATTCTTCTACAATGAGCAGTTCTTC
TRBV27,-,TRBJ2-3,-,CANAVLNGAGATNTQYF,TGTGCCAACGCAGTCCTTAATGGGGCGGGGGCAACTAATACGCAGTATTTT
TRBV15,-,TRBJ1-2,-,CATSRDPGGGYGYTF,TGTGCCACCAGCAGAGACCCCGGGGGGGGCTATGGCTACACCTTC
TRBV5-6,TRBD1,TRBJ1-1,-,CASSLVPDREDTEAFF,TGTGCCAGCAGCTTGGTTCCGGACAGGGAAGACACTGAAGCTTTCTTT
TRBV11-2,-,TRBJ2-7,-,CASSLPGPTNYEQYF,TGTGCCAGCAGCCTCCCAGGACCGACGAACTACGAGCAGTACTTC
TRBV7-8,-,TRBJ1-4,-,CASGGLDEKLFF,TGTGCCAGCGGGGGCTTAGATGAAAAACTGTTTTTT
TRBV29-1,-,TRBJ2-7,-,CSAVGSGSSYEQYF,TGCAGCGCTGTAGGGAGCGGGTCGTCCTACGAGCAGTACTTC
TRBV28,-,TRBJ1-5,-,CASSFPHWGNQPQHF,TGTGCCAGCAGTTTTCCCCATTGGGGCAATCAGCCCCAGCATTTT
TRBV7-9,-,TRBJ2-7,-,CASSLGGLSYEQYF,TGTGCCAGCAGCTTAGGGGGACTTTCCTACGAGCAGTACTTC
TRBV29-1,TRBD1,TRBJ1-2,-,CSVPWTGDGYTF,TGCAGCGTGCCGTGGACAGGGGATGGCTACACCTTC
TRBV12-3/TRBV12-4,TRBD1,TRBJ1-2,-,CASGLRTGYGYTF,TGTGCCAGCGGCCTAAGGACAGGCTATGGCTACACCTTC
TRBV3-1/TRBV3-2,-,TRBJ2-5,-,CASSQGSGRETQYF,TGTGCCAGCAGCCAAGGCAGTGGGCGGGAGACCCAGTACTTC
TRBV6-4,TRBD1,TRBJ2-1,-,CASRDRENNEQFF,TGTGCCAGCCGGGACAGGGAAAACAATGAGCAGTTCTTC
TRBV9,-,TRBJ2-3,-,CASSAETGDTQYF,TGTGCCAGCAGCGCCGAAACGGGGGATACGCAGTATTTT
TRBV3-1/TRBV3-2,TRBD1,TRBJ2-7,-,CASSPGTGKSSYEQYF,TGTGCCAGCAGCCCGGGGACAGGGAAGAGCTCCTACGAGCAGTACTTC